This T cell receptor (beta chain) was recovered during a study of metastatic and nonmetastatic thyroid tumors. Overall study: Comparison of repertoires was carried out across blood and tumor or nodule tissue from malignant and benign thyroid patients.

As originally analysed: The study built a papillary thyroid cancer distant-metastasis classifier from CDR3 differences across clinicopathological groups. TCRdb re-analyzed the PCR reads using MiXCR. TCRdb assigned the V and J calls; the authors' analysis was not used. The sample lists about 4,700 clones; roughly 35% were seen once. Broader study findings: Malignant thyroid tumors reportedly had TCR beta diversity that was significantly higher than in benign nodules, in blood and tumor.

This clone was picked up one time. Antigen unknown. Thyroid surgery was performed in patients who had received no treatment beforehand. The CDR3 totals 15 residues. V was shortened by 1 base and J by 8 bases, with 12 bases between the two germline ends. Germline CDR1 LGHNA, CDR2 YNFKEQ. This receptor was identified in a male donor with papillary thyroid cancer or a benign thyroid nodule (not recorded which). Some clones in this sample may be carry-over from other donors' samples. The chain carries TRBV4-2 and TRBJ1-6; D might be TRBD1 (5 bases). Sequencing input: adjacent normal tissue. For the CDR3, the DNA is TGTGCCAGCAGCCAAGGGGATAGGGGATATTCACCCCTCCACTTT. This sequence encodes CASSQGDRGYSPLHF.